Here is one T cell receptor (beta chain) with its context. No antigen is known for it. Trimming stripped 5 bases from V and 1 base from J, with 8 bases between. Germline V CDR1 and CDR2: SEHNR, FQNEAQ (reference sequence). This CDR3 is 13 amino acids long. Rearranged V-D-J TRB sequences were amplified with a mixed TRB-A/B primer pool. TCRdb fed the multiplex PCR reads into MiXCR, producing one record per CDR3 protein. The sample comprises more than 950 distinct CDR3 sequences, roughly 90% of which are singletons, and around 4% rests with the top ten. This entry is derived from a study of T cell repertoires in aging, cancer and after chemotherapy. Study summary: Donors were grouped into six age bands spanning 30 or younger through 70 or older. Patients with glioblastoma brain tumors were sampled before and after temozolomide-based therapy.

General study results and limits: In cancer patients, declining TCR diversity with age involved lost richness and lost evenness. Median generation probability rose over the chemotherapy interval in each cancer cohort, suggesting rebound thymic output.

TCR beta rearrangements were amplified from peripheral blood genomic DNA. The sample consisted of blood. The TCR originated in a human donor with a solid tumor. The chain uses TRBV7-9 and TRBJ1-1; D is undetermined. The CDR3 reads CASSLPPNTEAFF. The DNA of the CDR3 is TGTGCCAGCAGCCTCCCACCGAACACTGAAGCTTTCTTT.